This T cell receptor beta chain was obtained from a study of blood T cells in healthy people across ages. Germline loops: CDR1 DFQATT, CDR2 SNEGSKA (reference sequence). The CDR3 has 13 amino acids. Using a J-beta primer mix together with a sample-barcoded 5' primer, a second PCR was run for about 6 to 12 cycles. TCRdb called the 5' RACE reads again in MiXCR, with one record for every CDR3 protein. This table has about 1.4 million distinct CDR3 sequences, approximately 60% appearing once. What was sequenced was blood. The clonotype comes from a man younger than 35 in good health. The chain recombines TRBV20-1 with TRBJ2-5; possibly TRBD2 for D (6 bases). Gene TRBJ2-7 matches the end of the DNA better, so the J call may be wrong. Here the CDR3 reads CSARVGGVYEQYF. CDR3 DNA sequence: TGCAGTGCTAGAGTCGGCGGGGTCTACGAGCAGTACTTC.